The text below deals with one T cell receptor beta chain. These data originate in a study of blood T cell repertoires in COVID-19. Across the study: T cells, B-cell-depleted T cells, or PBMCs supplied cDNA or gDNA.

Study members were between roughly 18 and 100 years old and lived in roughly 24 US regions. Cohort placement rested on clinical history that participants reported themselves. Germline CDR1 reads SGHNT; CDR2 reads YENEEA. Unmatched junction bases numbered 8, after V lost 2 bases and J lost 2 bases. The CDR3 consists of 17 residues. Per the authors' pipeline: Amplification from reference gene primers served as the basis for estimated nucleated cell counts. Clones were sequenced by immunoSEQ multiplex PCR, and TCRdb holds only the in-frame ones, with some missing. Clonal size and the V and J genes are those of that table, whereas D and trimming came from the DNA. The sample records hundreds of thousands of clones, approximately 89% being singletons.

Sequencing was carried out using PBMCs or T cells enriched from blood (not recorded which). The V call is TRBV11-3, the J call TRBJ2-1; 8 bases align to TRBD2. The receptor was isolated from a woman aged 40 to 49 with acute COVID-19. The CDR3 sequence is CASSLTPTSGTYNEQFF. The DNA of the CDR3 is TGTGCCAGCAGCTTAACACCCACTAGCGGAACCTACAATGAGCAGTTCTTC. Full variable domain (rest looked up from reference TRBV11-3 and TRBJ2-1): EAGVVQSPRYKIIEKKQPVAFWCNPISGHNTLYWYLQNLGQGPELLIRYENEEAVDDSQLPKDRFSAERLKGVDSTLKIQPAELGDSAVYLCASSLTPTSGTYNEQFFGPGTRLTVL.